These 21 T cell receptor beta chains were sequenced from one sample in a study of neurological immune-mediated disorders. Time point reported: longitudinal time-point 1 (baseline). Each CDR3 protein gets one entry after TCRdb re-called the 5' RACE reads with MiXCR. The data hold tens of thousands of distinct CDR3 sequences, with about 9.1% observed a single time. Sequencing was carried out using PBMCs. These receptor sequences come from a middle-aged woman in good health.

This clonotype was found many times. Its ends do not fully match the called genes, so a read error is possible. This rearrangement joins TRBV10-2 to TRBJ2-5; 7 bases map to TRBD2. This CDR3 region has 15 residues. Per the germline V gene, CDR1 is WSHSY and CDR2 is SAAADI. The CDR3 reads CASTRTAGYQETQHF. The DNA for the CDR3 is TGCGCCAGCACTCGTACAGCGGGGTACCAAGAGACCCAGCACTTC.

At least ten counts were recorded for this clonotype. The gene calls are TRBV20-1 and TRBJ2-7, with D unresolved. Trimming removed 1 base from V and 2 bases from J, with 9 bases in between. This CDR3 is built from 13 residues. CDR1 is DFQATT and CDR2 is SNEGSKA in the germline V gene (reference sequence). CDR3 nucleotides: TGCAGTGCTAGAGTTCGCAGTACCTACGAGCAGTACTTC. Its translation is CSARVRSTYEQYF.

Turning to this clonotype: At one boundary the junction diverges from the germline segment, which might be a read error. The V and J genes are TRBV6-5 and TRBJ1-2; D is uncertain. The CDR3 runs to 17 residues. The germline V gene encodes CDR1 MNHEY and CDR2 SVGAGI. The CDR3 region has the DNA TGTACCAGCAGATACTCTAGGTTTGGCAGGTGGAACTATGGCTACACCTTC. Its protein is CTSRYSRFGRWNYGYTF.

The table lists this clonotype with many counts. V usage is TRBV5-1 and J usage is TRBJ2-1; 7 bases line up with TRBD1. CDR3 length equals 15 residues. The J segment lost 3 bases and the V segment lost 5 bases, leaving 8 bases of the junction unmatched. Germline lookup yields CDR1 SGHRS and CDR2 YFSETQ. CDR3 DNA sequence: TGCGCCAGCAGGTCCTCCGGGACAGTCTACAATGAGCAGTTCTTC. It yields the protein CASRSSGTVYNEQFF.

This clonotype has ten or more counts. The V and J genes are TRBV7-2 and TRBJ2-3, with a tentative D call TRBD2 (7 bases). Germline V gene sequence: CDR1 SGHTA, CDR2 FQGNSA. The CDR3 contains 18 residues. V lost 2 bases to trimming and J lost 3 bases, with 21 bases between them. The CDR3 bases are TGTGCCAGCAGCTTAACCTTAGGAGGGGGGGGCGGAACAGATACGCAGTATTTT. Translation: CASSLTLGGGGGTDTQYF.

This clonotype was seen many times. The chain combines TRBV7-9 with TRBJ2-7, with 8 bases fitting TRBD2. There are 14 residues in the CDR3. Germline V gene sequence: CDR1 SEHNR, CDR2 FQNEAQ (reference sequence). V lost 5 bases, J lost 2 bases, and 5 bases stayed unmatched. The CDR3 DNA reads TGTGCCAGCAGCGGTCCGGGGGGGACCTACGAGCAGTACTTC. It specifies CASSGPGGTYEQYF.

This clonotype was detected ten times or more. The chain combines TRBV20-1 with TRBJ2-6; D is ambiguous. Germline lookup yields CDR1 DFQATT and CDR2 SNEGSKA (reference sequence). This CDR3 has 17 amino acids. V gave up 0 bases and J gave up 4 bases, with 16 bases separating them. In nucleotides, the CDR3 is TGCAGTGCTAGAGATGAGGCCGGCTTTTTCGGGGCCAACGTCCTGACTTTC. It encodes CSARDEAGFFGANVLTF.

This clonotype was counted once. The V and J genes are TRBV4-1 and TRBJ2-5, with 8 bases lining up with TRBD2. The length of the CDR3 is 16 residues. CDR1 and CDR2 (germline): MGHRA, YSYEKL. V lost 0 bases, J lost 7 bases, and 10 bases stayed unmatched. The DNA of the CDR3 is TGCGCCAGCAGCCAAGAACCCGGGGGGGCCCCCACGACCCAGTACTTC. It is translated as CASSQEPGGAPTTQYF.

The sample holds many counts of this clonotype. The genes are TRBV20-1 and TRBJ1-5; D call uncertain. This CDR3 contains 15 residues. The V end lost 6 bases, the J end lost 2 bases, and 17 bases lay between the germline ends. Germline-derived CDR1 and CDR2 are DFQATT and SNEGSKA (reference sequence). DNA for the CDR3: TGCAGTGCCGATCCGACTGGTCGGGGCAATCAGCCCCAGCATTTT. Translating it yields CSADPTGRGNQPQHF.

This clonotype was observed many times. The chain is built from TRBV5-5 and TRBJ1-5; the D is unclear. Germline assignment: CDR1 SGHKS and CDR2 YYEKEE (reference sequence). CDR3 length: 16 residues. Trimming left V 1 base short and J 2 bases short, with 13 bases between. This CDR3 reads CASSLYEDGGNQPQHF. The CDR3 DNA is TGTGCCAGCAGCTTGTATGAGGACGGGGGCAATCAGCCCCAGCATTTT.

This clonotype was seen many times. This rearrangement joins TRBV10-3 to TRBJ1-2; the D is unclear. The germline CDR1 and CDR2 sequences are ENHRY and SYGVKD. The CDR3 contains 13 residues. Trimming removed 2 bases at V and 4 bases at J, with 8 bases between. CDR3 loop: CAISEGKGYGYTF. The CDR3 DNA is TGTGCCATCAGTGAGGGAAAGGGCTATGGCTACACCTTC.

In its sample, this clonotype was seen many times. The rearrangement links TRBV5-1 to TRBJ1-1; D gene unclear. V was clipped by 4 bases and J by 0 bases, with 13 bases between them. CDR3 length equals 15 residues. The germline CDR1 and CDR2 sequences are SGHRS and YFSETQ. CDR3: CASSARYTVNTEAFF. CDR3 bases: TGCGCCAGCAGCGCCCGGTACACAGTGAACACTGAAGCTTTCTTT.

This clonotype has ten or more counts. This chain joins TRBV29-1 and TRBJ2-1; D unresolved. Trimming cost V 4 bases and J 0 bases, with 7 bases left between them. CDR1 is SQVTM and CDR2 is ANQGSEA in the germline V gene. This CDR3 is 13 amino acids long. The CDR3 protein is CSVVAVSYNEQFF. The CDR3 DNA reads TGCAGCGTTGTCGCTGTCTCCTACAATGAGCAGTTCTTC.

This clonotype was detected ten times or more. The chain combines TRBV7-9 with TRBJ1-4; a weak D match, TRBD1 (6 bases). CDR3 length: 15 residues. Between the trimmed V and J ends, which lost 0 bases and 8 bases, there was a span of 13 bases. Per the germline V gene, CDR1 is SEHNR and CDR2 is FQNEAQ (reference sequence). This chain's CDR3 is CASSLAGTLGEKLFF. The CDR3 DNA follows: TGTGCCAGCAGCTTAGCAGGGACACTTGGAGAAAAACTGTTTTTT.

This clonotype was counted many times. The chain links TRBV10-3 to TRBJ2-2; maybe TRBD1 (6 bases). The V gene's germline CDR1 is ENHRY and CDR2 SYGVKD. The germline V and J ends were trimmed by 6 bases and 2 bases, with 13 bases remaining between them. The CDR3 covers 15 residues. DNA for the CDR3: TGTGCCATCAGCCAGGGGTTATTAAACACCGGGGAGCTGTTTTTT. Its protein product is CAISQGLLNTGELFF.

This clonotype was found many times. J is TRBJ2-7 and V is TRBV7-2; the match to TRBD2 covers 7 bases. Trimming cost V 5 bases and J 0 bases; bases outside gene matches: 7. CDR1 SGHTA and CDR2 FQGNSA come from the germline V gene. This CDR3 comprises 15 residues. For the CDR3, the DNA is TGTGCCAGCAGCGTGACTAGCTTGCCCTCCTACGAGCAGTACTTC. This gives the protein CASSVTSLPSYEQYF. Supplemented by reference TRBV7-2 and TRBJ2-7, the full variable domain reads GAGVSQSPSNKVTEKGKDVELRCDPISGHTALYWYRQSLGQGLEFLIYFQGNSAPDKSGLPSDRFSAERTGGSVSTLTIQRTQQEDSAVYLCASSVTSLPSYEQYFGPGTRLTVT.

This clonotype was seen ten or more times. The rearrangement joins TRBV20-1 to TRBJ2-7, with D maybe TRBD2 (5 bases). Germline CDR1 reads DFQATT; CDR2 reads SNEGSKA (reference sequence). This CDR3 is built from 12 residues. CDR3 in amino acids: CSGGRTSYEQYF. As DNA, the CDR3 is TGCAGCGGAGGCAGAACCTCCTACGAGCAGTACTTC.

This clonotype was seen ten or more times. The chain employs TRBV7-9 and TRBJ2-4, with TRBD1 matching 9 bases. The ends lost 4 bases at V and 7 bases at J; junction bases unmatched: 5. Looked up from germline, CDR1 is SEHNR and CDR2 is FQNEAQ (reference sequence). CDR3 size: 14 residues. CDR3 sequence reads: CASSYLGTGNIQYF. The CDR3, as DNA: TGTGCCAGCAGCTACCTAGGGACAGGGAACATTCAGTACTTC.

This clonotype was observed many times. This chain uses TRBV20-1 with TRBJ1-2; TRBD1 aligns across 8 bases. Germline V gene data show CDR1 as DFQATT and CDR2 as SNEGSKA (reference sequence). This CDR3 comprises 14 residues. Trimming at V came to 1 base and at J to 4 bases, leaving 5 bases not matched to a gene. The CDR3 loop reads CSARAGQGGYGYTF. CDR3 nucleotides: TGCAGTGCTAGAGCAGGACAGGGCGGCTATGGCTACACCTTC.

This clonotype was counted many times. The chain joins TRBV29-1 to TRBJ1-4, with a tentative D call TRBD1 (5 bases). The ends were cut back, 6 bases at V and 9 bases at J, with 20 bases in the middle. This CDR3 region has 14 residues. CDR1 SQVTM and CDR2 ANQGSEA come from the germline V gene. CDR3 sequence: CSVPLPGFRQKLFF. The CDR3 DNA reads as TGCAGCGTGCCTCTACCAGGGTTTAGGCAAAAACTGTTTTTT.

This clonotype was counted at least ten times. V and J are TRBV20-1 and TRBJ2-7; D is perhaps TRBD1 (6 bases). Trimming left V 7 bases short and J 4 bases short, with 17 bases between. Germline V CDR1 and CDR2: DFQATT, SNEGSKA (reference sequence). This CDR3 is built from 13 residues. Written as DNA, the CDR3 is TGCAGTGTCGTCTCCAGGGGCTTTTACGAGCAGTACTTC. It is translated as CSVVSRGFYEQYF.